The 2 T cell receptor beta chains in this list originate from one sample, sequenced in a study of post-analysis software for immune sequencing data. Study-wide findings and caveats: There were five or six TRBV segments more frequent in patients than controls, and TRBV5-6, TRBV5-1 and TRBV20-1 were among them.

What these receptors recognize is not known. TCR beta libraries were prepared from cDNA with unique molecular identifiers. TCRdb processed the PCR reads anew with MiXCR; each CDR3 protein has one entry. The table records roughly 870,000 distinct CDR3 sequences, about 53% of them present only once. The sample was blood. Receptors originate from a girl between 10 and 17 years old with multiple sclerosis.

The genes are TRBV9 and TRBJ2-5; 7 nucleotides align to TRBD1. V lost 4 bases, J lost 3 bases, and 9 bases stayed unmatched. The CDR3 spans 15 residues. Germline lookup yields CDR1 SGDLS and CDR2 YYNGEE. The CDR3 nucleotides are TGTGCCAGCAGCATAGATCCACAGGGGAAAGAGACCCAGTACTTC. It codes for CASSIDPQGKETQYF.

This clonotype was recorded once. The V gene is TRBV27, the J gene TRBJ1-6; D gene ambiguous. CDR3 length: 16 residues. V shed 3 bases and J shed 7 bases, with 16 bases lying between them. CDR1 and CDR2 from the germline V gene are MNHEY and SMNVEV (reference sequence). DNA for the CDR3: TGTGCCAGCAGTTTGAGGGCCCTGGGCGGAAATTCACCCCTCCACTTT. Its translation: CASSLRALGGNSPLHF.